The clone carrying this T cell receptor beta chain appeared a few times. Antigen unknown. TCRdb re-called the reads through MiXCR, storing one row per CDR3 protein. The sample has roughly 630,000 distinct CDR3 sequences; approximately 24% are singletons. The data belong to a study of T cell repertoires in cytomegalovirus infection. Study at large: Both CMV infection and a matching HLA type were indicated by public TCR beta signatures.

Notes on the study in general: Dominant in the ex vivo response were TCR beta clonotypes restricted by HLA-C and specific for CMV. People with CMV and the relevant HLA were identified by cumulative public TCR beta family frequency.

CDR1 is SGHVT, CDR2 SQSDAQ, per germline. This CDR3 has 13 residues. The V end lost 3 bases, the J end lost 8 bases, and 10 bases lay between the germline ends. The sequence was collected from a human donor in good health (CMV status not recorded). Some clones in this sample may be carry-over from other donors' samples. J is TRBJ1-4 and V is TRBV7-4; perhaps TRBD1 as D (6 bases). Sequencing used CD8+ T cells from PBMCs. The DNA of the CDR3 is TGTGCCAGCAGCTTCTCAGGGGAAGAAAAACTGTTTTTT. Amino acids: CASSFSGEEKLFF.